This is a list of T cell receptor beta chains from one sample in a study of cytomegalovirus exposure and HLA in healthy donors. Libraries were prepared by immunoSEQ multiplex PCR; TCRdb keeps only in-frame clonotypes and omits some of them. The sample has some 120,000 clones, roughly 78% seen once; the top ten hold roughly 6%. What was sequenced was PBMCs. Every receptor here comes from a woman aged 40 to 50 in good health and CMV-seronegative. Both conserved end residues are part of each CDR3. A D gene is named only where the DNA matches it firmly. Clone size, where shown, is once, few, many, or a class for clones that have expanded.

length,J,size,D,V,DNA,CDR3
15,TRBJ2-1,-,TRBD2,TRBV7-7,TGTGCTAGCAGCCCCCAGGGACTAGCTAAAAATGAGCAGTTCTTC,CASSPQGLAKNEQFF
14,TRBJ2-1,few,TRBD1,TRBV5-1,TGCGCCAGCAGCTTGGACCCAGGGGGCAATGAGCAGTTCTTC,CASSLDPGGNEQFF
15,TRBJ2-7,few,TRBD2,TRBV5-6,TGTGCCAGCAGCCCGTGGGCGGGAGGTTTCTACGAGCAGTACTTC,CASSPWAGGFYEQYF
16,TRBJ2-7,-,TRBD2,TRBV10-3,TGTGCCATCAGTGAACCGGGACTAGCGGGAGGGGGGGAGCAGTACTTC,CAISEPGLAGGGEQYF
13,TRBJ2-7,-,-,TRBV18,TGTGCCAGCTCACCACTCAACTCCTACGAGCAGTACTTC,CASSPLNSYEQYF
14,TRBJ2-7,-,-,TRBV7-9,TGTGCCAGCAGCCCACCGACTGTATCCTACGAGCAGTACTTC,CASSPPTVSYEQYF
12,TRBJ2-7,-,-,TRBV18,TGTGCCAGCTCAGCGGACAGCTACGAGCAGTACTTC,CASSADSYEQYF
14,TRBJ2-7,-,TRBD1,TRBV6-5,TGTGCCAGCAGCCAGGACAGGTACTCCTACGAGCAGTACTTC,CASSQDRYSYEQYF
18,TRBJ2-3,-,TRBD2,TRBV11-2,TGTGCCAGCAGCTTAAGGAGGGTTAGAGGAGCGGGAGCAGATACGCAGTATTTT,CASSLRRVRGAGADTQYF
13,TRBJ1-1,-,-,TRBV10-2,TGCGCCAGCAGTCTATCCGGGAACACTGAAGCTTTCTTT,CASSLSGNTEAFF
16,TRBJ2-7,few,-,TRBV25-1,TGTGCCAGCAGTCCGAGGGCGGGGATTGTTGGCTACGAGCAGTACTTC,CASSPRAGIVGYEQYF
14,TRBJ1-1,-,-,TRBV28,TGTGCCAGCAGTTTAATGGTATCAGGCACTGAAGCTTTCTTT,CASSLMVSGTEAFF
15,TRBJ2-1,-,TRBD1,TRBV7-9,TGTGCCAGCAGCCTTCGACAGGGACCGTACAATGAGCAGTTCTTC,CASSLRQGPYNEQFF
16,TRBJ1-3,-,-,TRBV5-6,TGTGCCAGCAGCCTGCGTGGGAGGCGGTTGAGAAACACCATATATTTT,CASSLRGRRLRNTIYF
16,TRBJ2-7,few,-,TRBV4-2,TGTGCCAGCAGCCAAGGAGGGACCATGGACTACTACGAGCAGTACTTC,CASSQGGTMDYYEQYF
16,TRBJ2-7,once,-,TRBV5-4,TGTGCCAGCAGCTCGGGAGGAAGGGGGGGAAGCTACGAGCAGTACTTC,CASSSGGRGGSYEQYF
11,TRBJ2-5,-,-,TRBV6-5,TGTGCCAGCCGACAGCAAGAGACCCAGTACTTC,CASRQQETQYF
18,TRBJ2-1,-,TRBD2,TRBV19,TGTGCCAGTGGAGCCGGGACTAGCGGGAGTAGGGTTTGGAATGAGCAGTTCTTC,CASGAGTSGSRVWNEQFF
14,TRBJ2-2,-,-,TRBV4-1,TGCGCCAGCAGCGAACCGGGGAACACCGGGGAGCTGTTTTTT,CASSEPGNTGELFF
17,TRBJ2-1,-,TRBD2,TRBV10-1,TGCGCCAGCAGCCATCTTAGCGGGTTATCTATCTACAATGAGCAGTTCTTC,CASSHLSGLSIYNEQFF
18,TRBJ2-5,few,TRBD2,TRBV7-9,TGTGCCAGCAGCTTAGACCGGCTAGCGGGCGCCGCTCAAGAGACCCAGTACTTC,CASSLDRLAGAAQETQYF
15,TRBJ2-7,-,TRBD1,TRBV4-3,TGCGCCAGCAGCAAAAGCCGGGACAGCTACTACGAGCAGTACTTC,CASSKSRDSYYEQYF
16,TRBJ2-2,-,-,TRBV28,TGTGCCAGCAGTTCCCCTCGGGAAGTGGGAACCGGGGAGCTGTTTTTT,CASSSPREVGTGELFF
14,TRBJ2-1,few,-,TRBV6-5,TGTGCCAGCCAAGGACAGCTGAACCACAATGAGCAGTTCTTC,CASQGQLNHNEQFF
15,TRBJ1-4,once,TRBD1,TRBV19,TGTGCCAGTAGTACCTTCGGGACAGACAATGAAAAACTGTTTTTT,CASSTFGTDNEKLFF